One sample yielded the 5 T cell receptor beta chains listed below, sequenced in a study of T cells in narcolepsy. Data came from immunoSEQ multiplex PCR; TCRdb stores just in-frame clones and leaves some out. The sample contains over 25,000 clones, about nine tenths of which appear only once. The sequencing input was CD45RA- memory CD4+ T cells from PBMCs. The receptors come from a human donor with narcolepsy.

Regarding this clone: At one boundary the junction diverges from the germline segment, which might be a read error. The V call is TRBV5-1, the J call TRBJ2-4; D is unclear. CDR1 SGHRS and CDR2 YFSETQ come from the germline V gene. CDR3 length: 15 amino acids. The CDR3 region is CASSLAAGAENIQYF. The CDR3 coding sequence is TGCGCCAGCAGCTTGGCCGCCGGAGCCGAAAACATTCAGTACTTC.

The chain uses TRBV7-8 and TRBJ2-7; 8 nucleotides align to TRBD1. J was trimmed by 4 bases and V by 1 base; bases with no gene match: 3. The germline V gene encodes CDR1 SGHVS and CDR2 FQNEAQ. The CDR3 spans 14 residues. The CDR3 is CASSLVGTGYEQYF. As DNA, the CDR3 is TGTGCCAGCAGCTTAGTCGGGACAGGATACGAGCAGTACTTC. Combining the CDR3 with reference TRBV7-8 and TRBJ2-7 gives the whole variable domain GAGVSQSPRYKVAKRGQDVALRCDPISGHVSLFWYQQALGQGPEFLTYFQNEAQLDKSGLPSDRFFAERPEGSVSTLKIQRTQQEDSAVYLCASSLVGTGYEQYFGPGTRLTVT.

The CDR3 reads CASSSPGDDPGGYTF. The CDR3 DNA follows: TGTGCCAGCAGTTCTCCGGGGGACGACCCGGGGGGCTACACCTTC. The chain couples TRBV28 to TRBJ1-2; weak D call: TRBD1 (5 bases). The CDR3 sequence is 15 residues long. Germline V CDR1 and CDR2: MDHEN, SYDVKM. V was trimmed by 4 bases and J by 8 bases, leaving 20 bases between them.

The chain combines TRBV9 with TRBJ1-5, with D perhaps TRBD1 (6 bases). Germline CDR1 is SGDLS and CDR2 is YYNGEE. This CDR3 has 14 amino acids. Trimming took off 1 base at V and 6 bases at J, with 11 bases between the two ends. The CDR3 DNA reads TGTGCCAGCAGCGTAACGGACAGTACTCAGCCCCAGCATTTT. It is translated as CASSVTDSTQPQHF.

V and J are TRBV5-1 and TRBJ2-3; the D gene is possibly TRBD2 (5 bases). The ends were cut back, 0 bases at V and 6 bases at J, with 14 bases in the middle. CDR3 length: 15 amino acids. CDR1 is SGHRS and CDR2 is YFSETQ in the germline V gene. The CDR3 is CASSLVGLAGDTQYF. CDR3 coding DNA: TGCGCCAGCAGCTTGGTAGGGCTAGCTGGCGATACGCAGTATTTT. Full variable domain (remainder filled in from reference TRBV5-1 and TRBJ2-3): KAGVTQTPRYLIKTRGQQVTLSCSPISGHRSVSWYQQTPGQGLQFLFEYFSETQRNKGNFPGRFSGRQFSNSRSEMNVSTLELGDSALYLCASSLVGLAGDTQYFGPGTRLTVL.